Presented here are 4 T cell receptor beta chains from one specimen sequenced in a study of blood T cell repertoires in COVID-19. The data were produced by immunoSEQ multiplex PCR, yet TCRdb's version contains in-frame clones alone and is incomplete. The sample carries approximately 170,000 clones, more than 75% recorded once. Sequenced: peripheral blood. These receptors were taken from a man between 65 and 85 years old with acute or convalescent COVID-19.

The chain links TRBV5-4 to TRBJ1-2; no definite D call. Germline V gene lookup returns CDR1 SGHNT and CDR2 YYREEE (reference sequence). V was clipped by 3 bases and J by 2 bases, with 17 bases between them. CDR3 size: 16 residues. CDR3 sequence (DNA): TGTGCCAGCAGCTACACTCAAACCGACGGGAACTATGGCTACACCTTC. Its protein product is CASSYTQTDGNYGYTF.

The V and J genes are TRBV7-8 and TRBJ1-4; TRBD1 might be the D (5 bases). The CDR3 contains 17 residues. Germline assignment: CDR1 SGHVS and CDR2 FQNEAQ. Trimming stripped 2 bases from V and 2 bases from J, with 15 bases between. CDR3 amino acids: CASSLYRGAGTNEKLFF. The CDR3 nucleotides read TGTGCCAGCAGCTTATATCGGGGCGCGGGGACTAATGAAAAACTGTTTTTT. Full variable domain (missing parts from reference TRBV7-8 and TRBJ1-4): GAGVSQSPRYKVAKRGQDVALRCDPISGHVSLFWYQQALGQGPEFLTYFQNEAQLDKSGLPSDRFFAERPEGSVSTLKIQRTQQEDSAVYLCASSLYRGAGTNEKLFFGSGTQLSVL.

V gene TRBV2 combines with J gene TRBJ2-1; weak D call: TRBD1 (5 bases). The germline V gene has CDR1 SNHLY and CDR2 FYNNEI. CDR3 length equals 12 residues. V was shortened by 8 bases and J by 8 bases, with 13 bases between the two germline ends. The CDR3 reads CASRQGWDEQFF. The CDR3 nucleotides read TGTGCCAGCCGGCAGGGTTGGGATGAGCAGTTCTTC.

V is TRBV5-4 and J is TRBJ2-5, with a weak D call TRBD1 (6 bases). This CDR3 spans 14 amino acids. Between the trimmed V and J ends, which lost 2 bases and 4 bases, there was a span of 12 bases. CDR1 is SGHNT and CDR2 is YYREEE in the germline V gene (reference sequence). Here the CDR3 reads CASSFYSGVETQYF. Written as DNA, the CDR3 is TGTGCCAGCAGCTTTTACTCAGGGGTAGAGACCCAGTACTTC. Filled out from reference TRBV5-4 and TRBJ2-5, the complete variable domain reads ETGVTQSPTHLIKTRGQQVTLRCSSQSGHNTVSWYQQALGQGPQFIFQYYREEENGRGNFPPRFSGLQFPNYSSELNVNALELDDSALYLCASSFYSGVETQYFGPGTRLLVL.